These 23 T cell receptor beta chains were all obtained from the same sample, sequenced in a study of OX40 agonist ivuxolimab in advanced cancers. Here immunoSEQ multiplex PCR was the method, and the copy in TCRdb shows in-frame clones only, minus some. The data hold fewer than 90,000 clones, with about 90% observed a single time. Sequencing was performed on CD4+ or CD8+ T cells sorted from blood, taken in a trial of the OX40 agonist ivuxolimab. Every receptor here comes from an adult with an advanced solid tumor such as melanoma, head and neck, liver or kidney cancer.

The rearrangement uses TRBV28 and TRBJ1-5; D might be TRBD1 (5 bases). CDR3 length: 13 residues. Germline V gives CDR1 MDHEN, CDR2 SYDVKM. The V gene lost 6 bases and the J gene lost 7 bases, with 13 bases spanning the gap. The CDR3 DNA reads as TGTGCCAGCAGGGGAGGGGCGTGGCAGCCCCAGCATTTT. This encodes CASRGGAWQPQHF.

The rearrangement joins TRBV2 to TRBJ2-5; D is ambiguous. V was clipped by 7 bases and J by 4 bases, with 7 bases between them. The V gene's germline CDR1 is SNHLY and CDR2 FYNNEI. The CDR3 runs to 11 residues. For the CDR3, the DNA is TGTGCCAGCACGTTCGGAGAGACCCAGTACTTC. It translates to CASTFGETQYF.

The chain recombines TRBV28 with TRBJ2-1; a weak D match, TRBD1 (5 bases). Between the trimmed V and J ends, which lost 6 bases and 6 bases, there was a span of 9 bases. Looked up from germline, CDR1 is MDHEN and CDR2 is SYDVKM. CDR3 size: 12 residues. The CDR3 here is CASRFTGNEQFF. In DNA, the CDR3 is TGTGCCAGCAGGTTCACAGGCAATGAGCAGTTCTTC.

V usage is TRBV5-4 and J usage is TRBJ2-5; 7 bases are a match to TRBD2. The CDR3 has 14 residues. V lost 7 bases to trimming and J lost 2 bases; unmatched junction nucleotides: 8. The germline V gene encodes CDR1 SGHNT and CDR2 YYREEE (reference sequence). The CDR3 DNA reads as TGTGCCAGCTCTGGGCGGGGGAGTCAAGAGACCCAGTACTTC. Encoded protein: CASSGRGSQETQYF.

V and J are TRBV6-6 and TRBJ1-3; D remains ambiguous. The germline V gene encodes CDR1 MNHNY and CDR2 SVGAGI (reference sequence). The V gene lost 2 bases and the J gene lost 0 bases, with 8 bases spanning the gap. This CDR3 is 15 amino acids long. CDR3 nucleotides: TGTGCCAGCAGTTACCGGGTCCTCTCTGGAAACACCATATATTTT. This gives the protein CASSYRVLSGNTIYF.

This clone was recorded once. The chain is built from TRBV28 and TRBJ1-2; 7 bases match TRBD1. The germline gives CDR1 MDHEN, CDR2 SYDVKM. With V trimmed by 5 bases and J by 7 bases, 16 bases remained unmatched. This CDR3 region has 16 residues. CDR3 in DNA: TGTGCCAGCAGTACCCCCGGACGAAGGGGGCAGAGTGGCTACACCTTC. Its translation: CASSTPGRRGQSGYTF.

The rearrangement links TRBV5-1 to TRBJ2-1; 14 bases line up with TRBD2. Germline CDR1 SGHRS, CDR2 YFSETQ. The CDR3 consists of 16 residues. Germline trimming cut 3 bases from V and 8 bases from J; bases unmatched to any gene: 7. The CDR3 reads CASSSGTSGSRDEQFF. In nucleotides, the CDR3 is TGCGCCAGCAGCTCGGGGACTAGCGGGAGTAGAGATGAGCAGTTCTTC.

This chain links TRBV6-1 with TRBJ2-3; TRBD2 aligns across 13 bases. The germline V gene has CDR1 MNHNS and CDR2 SASEGT. V shed 6 bases and J 2 bases; nucleotides not matched to a gene: 2. This CDR3 is built from 15 residues. In nucleotides, the CDR3 is TGTGCCAGCAGAGGACTAGCGGGAGTCACAGATACGCAGTATTTT. Residues: CASRGLAGVTDTQYF.

This chain links TRBV28 with TRBJ2-1; 9 nucleotides align to TRBD2. The CDR3 totals 16 residues. J gave up 4 bases and V 2 bases, and 6 bases lay outside the gene matches. Germline V lookup: CDR1 MDHEN, CDR2 SYDVKM. DNA of the CDR3: TGTGCCAGCAGTTTAGCGGGAGGGCCTCGGTACAATGAGCAGTTCTTC. Translating it yields CASSLAGGPRYNEQFF.

This chain connects TRBV19 to TRBJ1-4; weak D call: TRBD1 (6 bases). The V and J ends lost 7 bases and 3 bases respectively, with 18 bases between them. Germline loops: CDR1 LNHDA, CDR2 SQIVND (reference sequence). The CDR3 length is 16 residues. Written as DNA, the CDR3 is TGTGCCAGTAAGATAAACCCAGGGGAGGCTAATGAAAAACTGTTTTTT. Translating it yields CASKINPGEANEKLFF.

The gene calls are TRBV11-3 and TRBJ1-5, with D possibly matching TRBD1 (5 bases). Germline V gene data show CDR1 as SGHNT and CDR2 as YENEEA. This CDR3 contains 18 residues. Trimming took off 5 bases at V and 7 bases at J, with 27 bases between the two ends. Written as DNA, the CDR3 is TGTGCCAGCAGCCAAGGACCTGAGCGACAGTCTCTAGGGCAGCCCCAGCATTTT. This translates into CASSQGPERQSLGQPQHF.

This sequence joins TRBV5-1 and TRBJ2-2, with 7 bases identical to TRBD1. Germline V gene lookup returns CDR1 SGHRS and CDR2 YFSETQ. This CDR3 comprises 15 residues. The junction had 5 bases not matched to a gene; V was cut back by 4 bases and J by 2 bases. The CDR3 DNA reads as TGCGCCAGCAGCCCGGGGACAGTTAACACCGGGGAGCTGTTTTTT. Protein product: CASSPGTVNTGELFF. Combining the CDR3 with reference TRBV5-1 and TRBJ2-2 gives the whole variable domain KAGVTQTPRYLIKTRGQQVTLSCSPISGHRSVSWYQQTPGQGLQFLFEYFSETQRNKGNFPGRFSGRQFSNSRSEMNVSTLELGDSALYLCASSPGTVNTGELFFGEGSRLTVL.

This chain joins TRBV5-1 and TRBJ1-4, with D perhaps TRBD1 (5 bases). V lost 4 bases and J 2 bases, leaving 15 bases between the germline ends. Germline-derived CDR1 and CDR2 are SGHRS and YFSETQ. This CDR3 has 16 amino acids. The CDR3 is CASSLTTGPTNEKLFF. Written as DNA, the CDR3 is TGCGCCAGCAGCCTGACTACGGGGCCCACTAATGAAAAACTGTTTTTT.

V gene TRBV7-8 combines with J gene TRBJ1-3, with TRBD1 matching over 7 bases. Germline-derived CDR1 and CDR2 are SGHVS and FQNEAQ. V dropped 8 bases and J dropped 0; count of bases not matched to a gene: 4. The CDR3 totals 14 residues. DNA for the CDR3: TGTGCCAGCCGGGGGACAGTCTCTGGAAACACCATATATTTT. The encoded protein is CASRGTVSGNTIYF.

V usage is TRBV9 and J usage is TRBJ1-1; 7 nucleotides match TRBD1. V lost 4 bases and J lost 1; bases outside the gene matches: 4. The germline gives CDR1 SGDLS, CDR2 YYNGEE. The CDR3 has 14 amino acids. Here the CDR3 DNA reads TGTGCCAGCAGCCCTTGGACAGGGAACACTGAAGCTTTCTTT. This sequence encodes CASSPWTGNTEAFF. Supplemented by reference TRBV9 and TRBJ1-1, the full variable domain reads DSGVTQTPKHLITATGQRVTLRCSPRSGDLSVYWYQQSLDQGLQFLIQYYNGEERAKGNILERFSAQQFPDLHSELNLSSLELGDSALYFCASSPWTGNTEAFFGQGTRLTVV.

CDR3 nucleotides: TGTGCCATCAGTGAGTCGAGGGTAGCTAACACCGGGGAGCTGTTTTTT. Translation gives CAISESRVANTGELFF. The chain has TRBV10-3 and TRBJ2-2, with D maybe TRBD2 (5 bases). The CDR3 loop spans 16 amino acids. Between the trimmed V and J ends, which lost 0 bases and 2 bases, there was a span of 10 bases. Germline V lookup: CDR1 ENHRY, CDR2 SYGVKD.

The V and J genes are TRBV2 and TRBJ1-1, with D maybe TRBD1 (6 bases). The CDR3 has 13 residues. CDR1 is SNHLY and CDR2 is FYNNEI in the germline V gene. Trimming removed 4 bases at V and 4 bases at J, with 10 bases between. The CDR3 DNA is TGTGCCAGCAGTGTCTTCAGGGGCACTGAAGCTTTCTTT. It specifies CASSVFRGTEAFF.

This chain uses TRBV7-6 with TRBJ2-2, with a tentative D call TRBD2 (6 bases). The germline CDR1 and CDR2 sequences are SGHVS and FNYEAQ. This CDR3 is 14 amino acids long. Trimming stripped 5 bases from V and 3 bases from J, with 10 bases between. The CDR3 spells CASSRREYTGELFF. As DNA, the CDR3 is TGTGCCAGCAGCCGCCGGGAGTACACCGGGGAGCTGTTTTTT.

The chain has TRBV29-1 and TRBJ2-1; the match to TRBD2 covers 8 bases. The CDR3 spans 12 residues. After removal of 4 bases from V and 12 bases from J, the junction contained 8 bases not matched to a gene. The germline CDR1 and CDR2 sequences are SQVTM and ANQGSEA. The CDR3 protein is CSVVLAGPGQFF. The CDR3 bases are TGCAGCGTTGTTCTAGCGGGCCCCGGGCAGTTCTTC.

The genes are TRBV6-1 and TRBJ2-7; no reliable D call. The CDR3 runs 15 residues. CDR1 MNHNS and CDR2 SASEGT come from the germline V gene. The V end was cut by 1 base, the J end by 0 bases, with 10 bases between. CDR3 loop: CASSEGLASSYEQYF. CDR3 nucleotide sequence: TGTGCCAGCAGTGAAGGGCTGGCAAGCTCCTACGAGCAGTACTTC.

The CDR3 reads CASSESGTTGELFF. The CDR3 nucleotides are TGCGCCAGCAGTGAGTCTGGAACCACCGGGGAGCTGTTTTTT. V usage is TRBV10-1 and J usage is TRBJ2-2, with D hard to call. V was shortened by 0 bases and J by 4 bases, with 6 bases between the two germline ends. CDR1 and CDR2 (germline): WNHNN, SYGVQD (reference sequence). The CDR3 is 14 residues long.

This chain links TRBV28 with TRBJ2-7; 9 bases line up with TRBD2. The V segment lost 6 bases and the J segment 2 bases; nucleotides outside the gene matches: 11. This CDR3 region has 16 residues. CDR1 is MDHEN and CDR2 is SYDVKM in the germline V gene. CDR3 DNA: TGTGCCAGCAGCACCCGACTAGCGGCCGTAGCCTACGAGCAGTACTTC. Translating gives CASSTRLAAVAYEQYF.

The chain employs TRBV7-3 and TRBJ2-2; D might be TRBD2 (6 bases). V was clipped by 6 bases and J by 1 base, with 15 bases between them. There are 16 residues in the CDR3. Looked up from germline, CDR1 is SGHTA and CDR2 is FQGTGA. CDR3 DNA sequence: TGTGCCAGCAGATCCTCCGCCGGGGGGAACACCGGGGAGCTGTTTTTT. Translated, it gives CASRSSAGGNTGELFF.